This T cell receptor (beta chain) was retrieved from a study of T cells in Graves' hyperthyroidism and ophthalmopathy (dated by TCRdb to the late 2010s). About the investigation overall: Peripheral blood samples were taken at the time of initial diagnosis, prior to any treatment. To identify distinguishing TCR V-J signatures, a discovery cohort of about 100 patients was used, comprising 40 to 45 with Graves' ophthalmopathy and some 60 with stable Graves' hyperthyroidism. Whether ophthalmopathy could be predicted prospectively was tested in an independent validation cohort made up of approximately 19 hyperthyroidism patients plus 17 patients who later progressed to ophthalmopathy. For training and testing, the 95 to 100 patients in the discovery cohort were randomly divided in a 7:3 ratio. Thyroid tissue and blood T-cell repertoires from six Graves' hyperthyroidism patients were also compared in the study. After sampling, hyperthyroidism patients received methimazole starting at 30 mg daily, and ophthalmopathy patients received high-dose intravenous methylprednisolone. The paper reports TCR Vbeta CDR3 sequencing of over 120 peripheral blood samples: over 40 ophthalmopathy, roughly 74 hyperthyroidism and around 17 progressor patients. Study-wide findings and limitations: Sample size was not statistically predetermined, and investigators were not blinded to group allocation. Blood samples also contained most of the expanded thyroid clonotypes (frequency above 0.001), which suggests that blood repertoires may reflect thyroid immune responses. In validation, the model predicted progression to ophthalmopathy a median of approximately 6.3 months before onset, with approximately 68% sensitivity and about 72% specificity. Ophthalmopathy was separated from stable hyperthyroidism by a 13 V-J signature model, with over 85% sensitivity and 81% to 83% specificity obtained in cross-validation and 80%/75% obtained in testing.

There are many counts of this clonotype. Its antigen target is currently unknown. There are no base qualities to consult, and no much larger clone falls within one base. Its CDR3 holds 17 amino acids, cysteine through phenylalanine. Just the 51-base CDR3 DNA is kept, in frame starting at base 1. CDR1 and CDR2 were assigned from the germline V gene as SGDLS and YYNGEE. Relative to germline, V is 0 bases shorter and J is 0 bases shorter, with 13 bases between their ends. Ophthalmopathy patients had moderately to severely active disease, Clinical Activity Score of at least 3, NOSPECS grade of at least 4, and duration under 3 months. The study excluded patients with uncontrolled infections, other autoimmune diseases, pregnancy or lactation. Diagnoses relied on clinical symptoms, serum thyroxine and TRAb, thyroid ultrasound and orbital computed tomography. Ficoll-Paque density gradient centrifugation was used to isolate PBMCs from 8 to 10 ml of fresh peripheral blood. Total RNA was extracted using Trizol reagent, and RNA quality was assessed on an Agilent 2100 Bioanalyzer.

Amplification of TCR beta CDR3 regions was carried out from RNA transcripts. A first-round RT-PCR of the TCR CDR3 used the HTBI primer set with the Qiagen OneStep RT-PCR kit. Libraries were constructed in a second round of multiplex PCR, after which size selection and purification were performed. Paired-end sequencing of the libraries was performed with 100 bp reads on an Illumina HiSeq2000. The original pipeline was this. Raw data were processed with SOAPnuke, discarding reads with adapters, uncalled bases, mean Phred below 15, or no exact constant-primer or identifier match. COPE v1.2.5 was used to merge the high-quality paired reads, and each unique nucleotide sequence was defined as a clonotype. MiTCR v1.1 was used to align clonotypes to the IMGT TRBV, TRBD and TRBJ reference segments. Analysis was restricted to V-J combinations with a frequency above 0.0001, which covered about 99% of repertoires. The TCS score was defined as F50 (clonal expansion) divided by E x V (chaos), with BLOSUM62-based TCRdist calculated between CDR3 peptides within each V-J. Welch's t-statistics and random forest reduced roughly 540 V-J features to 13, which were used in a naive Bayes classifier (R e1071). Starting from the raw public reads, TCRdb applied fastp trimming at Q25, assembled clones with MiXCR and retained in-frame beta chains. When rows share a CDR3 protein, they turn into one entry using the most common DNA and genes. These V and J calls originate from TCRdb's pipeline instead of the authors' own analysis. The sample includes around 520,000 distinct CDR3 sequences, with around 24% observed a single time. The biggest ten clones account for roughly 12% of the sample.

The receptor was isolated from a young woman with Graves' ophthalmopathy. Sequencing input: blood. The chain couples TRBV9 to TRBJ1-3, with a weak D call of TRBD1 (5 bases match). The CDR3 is CASSVGVGTDSGNTIYF. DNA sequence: TGTGCCAGCAGCGTAGGGGTCGGGACGGACTCTGGAAACACCATATATTTT.